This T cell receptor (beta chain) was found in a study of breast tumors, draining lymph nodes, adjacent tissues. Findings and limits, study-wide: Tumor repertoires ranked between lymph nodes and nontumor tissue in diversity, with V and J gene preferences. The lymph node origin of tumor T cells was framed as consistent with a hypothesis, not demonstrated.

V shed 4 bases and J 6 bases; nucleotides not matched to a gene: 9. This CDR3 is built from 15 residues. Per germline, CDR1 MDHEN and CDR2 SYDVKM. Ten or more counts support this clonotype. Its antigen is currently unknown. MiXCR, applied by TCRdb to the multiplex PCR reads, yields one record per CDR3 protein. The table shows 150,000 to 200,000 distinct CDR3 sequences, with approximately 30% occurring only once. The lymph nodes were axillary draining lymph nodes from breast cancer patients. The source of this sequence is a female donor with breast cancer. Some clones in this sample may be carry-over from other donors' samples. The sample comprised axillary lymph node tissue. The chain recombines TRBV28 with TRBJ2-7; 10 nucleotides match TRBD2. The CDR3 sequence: CASSSLLSGRREQYF. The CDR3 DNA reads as TGTGCCAGCAGTTCTCTCCTTAGCGGGAGGCGCGAGCAGTACTTC.